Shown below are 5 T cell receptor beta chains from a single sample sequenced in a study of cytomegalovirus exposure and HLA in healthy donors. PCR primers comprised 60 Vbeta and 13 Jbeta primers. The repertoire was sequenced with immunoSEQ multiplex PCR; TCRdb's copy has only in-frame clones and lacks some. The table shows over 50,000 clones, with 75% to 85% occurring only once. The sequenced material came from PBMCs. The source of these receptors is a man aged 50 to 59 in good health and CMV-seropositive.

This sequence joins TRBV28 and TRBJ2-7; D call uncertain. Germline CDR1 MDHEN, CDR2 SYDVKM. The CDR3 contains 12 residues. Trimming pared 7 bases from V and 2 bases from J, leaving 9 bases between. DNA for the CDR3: TGTGCCAGCACCCGCGGAGCCTACGAGCAGTACTTC. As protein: CASTRGAYEQYF.

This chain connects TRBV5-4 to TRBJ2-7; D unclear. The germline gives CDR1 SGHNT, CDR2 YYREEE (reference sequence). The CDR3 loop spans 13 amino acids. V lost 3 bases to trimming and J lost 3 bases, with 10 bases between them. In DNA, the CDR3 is TGTGCCAGCAGCTCGACGCGGAGCTACGAGCAGTACTTC. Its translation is CASSSTRSYEQYF.

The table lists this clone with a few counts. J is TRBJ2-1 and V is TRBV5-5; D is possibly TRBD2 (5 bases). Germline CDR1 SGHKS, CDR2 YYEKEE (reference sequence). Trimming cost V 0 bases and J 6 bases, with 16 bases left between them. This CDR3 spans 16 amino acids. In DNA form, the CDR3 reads TGTGCCAGCAGCTTGGCTGCGGCGGGTGCCCCCAATGAGCAGTTCTTC. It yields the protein CASSLAAAGAPNEQFF.

CDR3 nucleotide sequence: TGTGCCAGCAGTTTTTTAGCTCCCTACGAGCAGTACTTC. Translating gives CASSFLAPYEQYF. The rearrangement joins TRBV27 to TRBJ2-7; unclear D gene. This CDR3 contains 13 residues. Germline CDR1 is MNHEY and CDR2 is SMNVEV (reference sequence). V was clipped by 3 bases and J by 2 bases, with 8 bases between them.

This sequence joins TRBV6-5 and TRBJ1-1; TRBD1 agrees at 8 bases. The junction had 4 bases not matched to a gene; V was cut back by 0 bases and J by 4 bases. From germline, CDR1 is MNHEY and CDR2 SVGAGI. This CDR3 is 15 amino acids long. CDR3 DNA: TGTGCCAGCAGTTACTCCCCAGGGGGCTTCACTGAAGCTTTCTTT. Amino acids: CASSYSPGGFTEAFF.